This T cell receptor beta chain derives from a study of T cells in Graves' hyperthyroidism and ophthalmopathy. Study outcomes and limitations: Most thyroid clonotypes expanded above 0.001 appeared in blood too.

Aged 18 to 65, the patients had hyperthyroidism that was newly diagnosed and had lasted under 2 months. With 8 bases clipped from V and 9 bases from J, the junction kept 12 bases outside the gene matches. The V gene's germline CDR1 is LNHDA and CDR2 SQIVND (reference sequence). The CDR3 contains 15 residues. RNA transcripts served as the template for amplifying TCR beta CDR3 regions. With the HTBI primer set, the TCR CDR3 went through a first round of RT-PCR. TCRdb re-called the multiplex PCR reads through MiXCR, storing one row per CDR3 protein. The sample holds 650,000 to 750,000 distinct CDR3 sequences, 14% seen once. Note on this clonotype: Its antigen is not known.

Sequenced material: blood. V usage is TRBV19 and J usage is TRBJ2-1; 11 nucleotides agree with TRBD2. The clonotype was recovered from a woman aged 18-29 years with Graves' hyperthyroidism. CDR3 region: CASGRVAGGIGEQFF. Written as DNA, the CDR3 is TGTGCCAGTGGAAGGGTAGCGGGAGGGATTGGTGAGCAGTTCTTC.